The text below deals with one T cell receptor (beta chain). Via MiXCR, TCRdb re-called the PCR reads. The sample includes 4,200 or so clones, 30% to 40% of them seen just once. These data are taken from a study of metastatic and nonmetastatic thyroid tumors. Thyroid surgery was performed in patients who had received no treatment beforehand. The germline CDR1 and CDR2 sequences are SGDLS and YYNGEE. V shed 3 bases, J shed 5 bases, and the junction held 8 bases outside the gene matches. This CDR3 has 14 residues. The V call is TRBV9, the J call TRBJ2-7; 7 nucleotides align to TRBD2. The TCR sequence derives from a male donor with papillary thyroid cancer or a benign thyroid nodule (not recorded which). Some clones in this sample may be carry-over from other donors' samples. The sequencing sample was made of adjacent normal tissue. The DNA for the CDR3 is TGTGCCAGCAGCGCCAGCGGGAAACTCGACGAGCAGTACTTC. This codes for CASSASGKLDEQYF.